This passage covers 17 T cell receptor beta chains from one sample sequenced in a study of blood T cell repertoires in COVID-19. Assay: immunoSEQ multiplex PCR; the TCRdb copy retains only in-frame clones and omits some. The sample lists around 59,000 clones, 70% to 90% seen once, with more than 7% in the top ten. What was sequenced was peripheral blood. These receptors originate from a man aged 60-69 years with acute or convalescent COVID-19.

This sequence joins TRBV5-1 and TRBJ1-6; D is possibly TRBD1 (5 bases). The length of the CDR3 is 17 residues. CDR1 SGHRS and CDR2 YFSETQ come from the germline V gene. With 4 bases removed from V and 5 bases from J, the gap between germline ends came to 19 bases. CDR3 loop: CASSPGLGGVNNSPLHF. CDR3 DNA: TGCGCCAGCAGCCCTGGGCTTGGGGGGGTCAATAATTCACCCCTCCACTTT.

This clone turned up a few times. The chain carries TRBV15 and TRBJ1-4; D remains unclear. Trimming removed 1 base at V and 0 bases at J, with 6 bases between. Germline CDR1 and CDR2: LNHNV and YYDKDF (reference sequence). This CDR3 has 15 residues. The DNA for the CDR3 is TGTGCCACCAGCAGAGCGAGGGCAACTAATGAAAAACTGTTTTTT. This sequence encodes CATSRARATNEKLFF.

This clone was counted only a few times. The chain carries TRBV6-1 and TRBJ2-7, with D possibly matching TRBD2 (6 bases). The germline V and J ends were trimmed by 4 bases and 1 base, with 17 bases remaining between them. Germline V CDR1 and CDR2: MNHNS, SASEGT. This CDR3 region has 16 residues. The DNA for the CDR3 is TGTGCCAGCAGTGGTTCTTTAGGGGACTCATCCTACGAGCAGTACTTC. Its protein product is CASSGSLGDSSYEQYF.

This clone is a singleton in its sample. The chain is built from TRBV5-1 and TRBJ2-3; D is unclear. The germline V gene encodes CDR1 SGHRS and CDR2 YFSETQ. Trimming stripped 0 bases from V and 6 bases from J, with 5 bases between. The CDR3 runs 12 residues. The CDR3 spells CASSLDRDTQYF. The CDR3 bases are TGCGCCAGCAGCTTGGATCGGGATACGCAGTATTTT.

The chain employs TRBV3-1 (or the pseudogene TRBV3-2) and TRBJ2-3; 9 bases fit TRBD2. The trim removed 3 bases at V and 2 bases at J, leaving 6 bases unmatched. The CDR3 extends over 16 amino acids. CDR1 is LGHDT and CDR2 is YNNKEL in the germline V gene (reference sequence). CDR3 sequence reads: CASSQVAGVPTDTQYF. CDR3 bases: TGTGCCAGCAGCCAGGTAGCGGGGGTTCCCACAGATACGCAGTATTTT.

A single count supports this clone. J is TRBJ2-5 and V is TRBV7-2, with 7 bases fitting TRBD2. CDR1 and CDR2 (germline): SGHTA, FQGNSA. The CDR3 covers 16 residues. With 3 bases clipped from V and 0 bases from J, the junction kept 7 bases outside the gene matches. The CDR3 DNA follows: TGTGCCAGCAGCTTCGGGCTAGCGGCGTACCAAGAGACCCAGTACTTC. Translation gives CASSFGLAAYQETQYF.

As DNA, the CDR3 is TGTGCCAGCAGTTTGGGTCAGACCGGGACAGGGACAGATACGCAGTATTTT. Translation gives CASSLGQTGTGTDTQYF. The V call is TRBV28, the J call TRBJ2-3, with TRBD1 identical over 9 bases. Unmatched junction bases numbered 10, after V lost 3 bases and J lost 3 bases. CDR3 length: 17 amino acids. CDR1 and CDR2 (germline): MDHEN, SYDVKM.

The chain carries TRBV9 and TRBJ1-1; 10 positions match TRBD1. The length of the CDR3 is 16 residues. V dropped 0 bases and J dropped 3; count of bases not matched to a gene: 5. CDR1 and CDR2 (germline): SGDLS, YYNGEE. This CDR3 reads CASSVGVGQGDTEAFF. The CDR3 DNA reads TGTGCCAGCAGCGTAGGTGTAGGACAGGGGGACACTGAAGCTTTCTTT. Filled out from reference TRBV9 and TRBJ1-1, the complete variable domain reads DSGVTQTPKHLITATGQRVTLRCSPRSGDLSVYWYQQSLDQGLQFLIQYYNGEERAKGNILERFSAQQFPDLHSELNLSSLELGDSALYFCASSVGVGQGDTEAFFGQGTRLTVV.

This clone appeared a few times. The chain links TRBV30 to TRBJ2-7, with 11 bases that match TRBD1. This CDR3 is 15 amino acids long. V trimming: 1 base; J trimming: 0 bases; junction bases outside the gene matches: 2. The germline CDR1 and CDR2 sequences are GTSNPN and SVGIG (reference sequence). CDR3 in DNA: TGTGCCTGGAGTGCCGGGACAGGGGGCTCCTACGAGCAGTACTTC. Translated: CAWSAGTGGSYEQYF.

The chain carries TRBV5-1 and TRBJ1-5; D unclear. The germline gives CDR1 SGHRS, CDR2 YFSETQ. V was clipped by 0 bases and J by 5 bases, with 6 bases between them. The CDR3 covers 13 residues. CDR3 DNA sequence: TGCGCCAGCAGCTTGGGGGCAGATCAGCCCCAGCATTTT. Protein product: CASSLGADQPQHF.

This clone was seen more than once but under ten times. The V gene is TRBV5-5, the J gene TRBJ1-6; D not certain. This CDR3 is built from 14 residues. V was cut by 0 bases and J by 9 bases, with 10 bases left in between. Germline CDR1 SGHKS, CDR2 YYEKEE (reference sequence). This CDR3 is CASSLDILVSPLHF. CDR3 bases: TGTGCCAGCAGCTTGGACATCCTCGTTTCACCCCTCCACTTT.

The rearrangement links TRBV21-1 to TRBJ1-2; the table's D call of TRBD1 was not tested on the DNA. TRBV21-1 is tagged as a pseudogene. The CDR3 covers 14 residues. CDR3 amino acids: CASILQGAFYGYTF. The CDR3 DNA is TGTGCCAGTATCTTACAGGGGGCGTTTTATGGCTACACCTTC.

This sequence joins TRBV7-6 and TRBJ2-1; the match to TRBD2 covers 7 bases. Germline lookup yields CDR1 SGHVS and CDR2 FNYEAQ. The CDR3 loop spans 14 amino acids. V trimming: 7 bases; J trimming: 9 bases; junction bases outside the gene matches: 12. This CDR3 is CASTRGGFIGEQFF. CDR3 in DNA: TGTGCCAGCACCCGGGGAGGGTTTATAGGTGAGCAGTTCTTC. The variable domain in full, with the rest retrieved from reference TRBV7-6 and TRBJ2-1, is GAGVSQSPRYKVTKRGQDVALRCDPISGHVSLYWYRQALGQGPEFLTYFNYEAQQDKSGLPNDRFSAERPEGSISTLTIQRTEQRDSAMYRCASTRGGFIGEQFFGPGTRLTVL.

The genes are TRBV28 and TRBJ2-7; a weak D match, TRBD2 (5 bases). CDR1 is MDHEN and CDR2 is SYDVKM in the germline V gene. This CDR3 contains 15 residues. V lost 11 bases, J lost 4 bases, and 24 bases lay in between. The CDR3 DNA is TGTGCCCACTCTTTAGCCCAGGCGGGTGGATACGAGCAGTACTTC. Protein sequence: CAHSLAQAGGYEQYF.

In this sample, this clone turned up once. V usage is TRBV5-1 and J usage is TRBJ2-2; 9 nucleotides line up with TRBD1. V dropped 2 bases and J dropped 3; count of bases not matched to a gene: 5. Germline V CDR1 and CDR2: SGHRS, YFSETQ. The CDR3 contains 16 residues. The CDR3 DNA reads as TGCGCCAGCAGCTTAAGTACAGGGGGCGACACCGGGGAGCTGTTTTTT. Encoded protein: CASSLSTGGDTGELFF.

The chain combines TRBV3-1 (or the pseudogene TRBV3-2) with TRBJ2-7, with D perhaps matching TRBD2 (6 bases). CDR3 length: 13 amino acids. V lost 4 bases and J 2 bases, leaving 9 bases between the germline ends. Germline assignment: CDR1 LGHDT and CDR2 YNNKEL (reference sequence). CDR3 bases: TGTGCCAGCAGCCCCGGGAGAGCCTACGAGCAGTACTTC. Amino acids: CASSPGRAYEQYF.

V gene TRBV7-8 combines with J gene TRBJ1-2; a weak D match, TRBD1 (6 bases). This CDR3 has 13 amino acids. The germline V and J ends were trimmed by 3 bases and 6 bases, with 11 bases remaining between them. Germline V gene lookup returns CDR1 SGHVS and CDR2 FQNEAQ. Here the CDR3 reads CASSFSGVDGYTF. The CDR3 DNA sequence: TGTGCCAGCAGCTTTTCAGGGGTTGATGGCTACACCTTC.